This TCR beta chain was captured by sequencing in a study of blood T cell repertoires in COVID-19. On the study more broadly: Donors in the United States, Italy and Spain gave samples during acute or convalescent COVID-19. Sample material is recorded as cDNA or gDNA derived from T cells, B-cell-depleted T cells, or PBMCs.

The CDR3 covers 15 residues. Germline V gives CDR1 MGHDK, CDR2 SYGVNS. V shed 4 bases and J 5 bases; nucleotides not matched to a gene: 9. The method was immunoSEQ multiplex PCR; TCRdb's version includes in-frame clones alone and lacks a portion of them. The sample has over 200,000 clones, 70% to 90% seen once. The study drew participants aged 18 to 89 years from roughly 25 US areas. Two negative PCRs, clearance, or symptom resolution characterized the recovered Cohort 3 donors. The receptor was isolated from a man younger than 40 who had recovered from COVID-19. Sequencing was carried out using PBMCs or T cells enriched from blood (not recorded which). J is TRBJ1-1 and V is TRBV25-1; 8 bases agree with TRBD1. CDR3 protein: CASSVQGQALTEAFF. DNA of the CDR3: TGTGCCAGCAGTGTTCAGGGACAGGCGTTAACTGAAGCTTTCTTT.